This T cell receptor beta chain is from a study of shared clonotypes between healthy human individuals. The CDR3 is 13 amino acids. Germline-derived CDR1 and CDR2 are SGHNT and YENEEA. V shed 4 bases and J 7 bases; nucleotides not matched to a gene: 4. TCRdb keeps only in-frame clones here, not all; method: immunoSEQ multiplex PCR. The data show 1.6 million or so clones, approximately 98.5% seen once. The TCR was taken from a man aged 25-40 years in good health. The chain links TRBV11-3 to TRBJ2-1; TRBD1 aligns across 7 bases. The source material was naive CD4+ T cells sorted from blood. Indicated subset: CD45RA+ positively selected. The CDR3: CASSWTGGNEQFF. The CDR3, as DNA: TGTGCCAGCAGCTGGACAGGCGGGAATGAGCAGTTCTTC.